These T cell receptor beta chains were read from a single sample in a study of T cell repertoires in ileal Crohn's disease. The protocol was immunoSEQ multiplex PCR, while the TCRdb copy is restricted to in-frame clones and leaves out a portion. The table shows about 5,500 clones, with about four fifths occurring only once. The sequenced sample consisted of ileal tissue. Receptors were obtained from an adult with Crohn's disease. The CDR3 runs from the conserved cysteine through the conserved F or W. D genes are given only for firm matches. A row's size may be missing; if present it is once, few, many or a size class.

j_gene: TRBJ1-2; abundance: -; d_gene: TRBD1; v_gene: TRBV5-5; CDR3aa: CASSLTGGGYGYTF; CDR3nt: TGTGCCAGCAGCTTGACAGGGGGTGGGTATGGCTACACCTTC
j_gene: TRBJ2-1; abundance: few; d_gene: -; v_gene: TRBV5-6; CDR3aa: CASSPGGLHNEQFF; CDR3nt: TGTGCCAGCAGCCCAGGCGGGCTACACAATGAGCAGTTCTTC
j_gene: TRBJ2-5; abundance: -; d_gene: TRBD1; v_gene: TRBV4-2; CDR3aa: CASRPGQAELQETQYF; CDR3nt: TGTGCCAGCAGACCGGGACAGGCTGAACTGCAAGAGACCCAGTACTTC
j_gene: TRBJ2-2; abundance: -; d_gene: TRBD1; v_gene: TRBV19; CDR3aa: CASSIPPGQGNTGELFF; CDR3nt: TGTGCCAGTAGTATCCCCCCGGGACAGGGGAACACCGGGGAGCTGTTTTTT
j_gene: TRBJ2-5; abundance: -; d_gene: TRBD2; v_gene: TRBV27; CDR3aa: CASSFLGAGVGETQYF; CDR3nt: TGTGCCAGCAGCTTTTTAGGAGCGGGAGTCGGGGAGACCCAGTACTTC
j_gene: TRBJ2-5; abundance: few; d_gene: -; v_gene: TRBV30; CDR3aa: CAWSGQQGRETQYF; CDR3nt: TGTGCCTGGAGTGGTCAACAGGGTCGCGAGACCCAGTACTTC
j_gene: TRBJ1-5; abundance: -; d_gene: -; v_gene: TRBV6-6; CDR3aa: CASSYSSRSGNQPQHF; CDR3nt: TGTGCCAGCAGTTACTCGAGCCGGTCTGGCAATCAGCCCCAGCATTTT
j_gene: TRBJ1-2; abundance: -; d_gene: -; v_gene: TRBV4-1; CDR3aa: CASSQGANYGYTF; CDR3nt: TGCGCCAGCAGCCAGGGGGCGAACTATGGCTACACCTTC
j_gene: TRBJ1-1; abundance: -; d_gene: TRBD1; v_gene: TRBV27; CDR3aa: CASRLDIQGAKTEAFF; CDR3nt: TGTGCCAGCAGACTAGATATCCAGGGGGCGAAGACTGAAGCTTTCTTT
j_gene: TRBJ1-1; abundance: -; d_gene: -; v_gene: TRBV27; CDR3aa: CASSLSAGRAFF; CDR3nt: TGTGCCAGCAGTTTATCGGCAGGGAGGGCTTTCTTT
j_gene: TRBJ2-7; abundance: large; d_gene: -; v_gene: TRBV28; CDR3aa: CASSSPPLDEQYF; CDR3nt: TGTGCCAGCAGTTCCCCCCCCCTCGACGAGCAGTACTTC
j_gene: TRBJ2-3; abundance: few; d_gene: -; v_gene: TRBV11-2; CDR3aa: CASSLAGTDTQYF; CDR3nt: TGTGCCAGCAGCTTAGCGGGCACAGATACGCAGTATTTT
j_gene: TRBJ1-3; abundance: few; d_gene: -; v_gene: TRBV7-9; CDR3aa: CASSYGGLSSGNTIYF; CDR3nt: TGTGCCAGCAGCTACGGAGGGTTGAGCTCTGGAAACACCATATATTTT
j_gene: TRBJ1-5; abundance: -; d_gene: -; v_gene: TRBV29-1; CDR3aa: CSVGQSNQPQHF; CDR3nt: TGCAGCGTTGGGCAGAGCAATCAGCCCCAGCATTTT
j_gene: TRBJ1-2; abundance: -; d_gene: TRBD1; v_gene: TRBV7-6; CDR3aa: CASSLGPGGPNYGYTF; CDR3nt: TGTGCCAGCAGCTTAGGGCCAGGGGGTCCTAACTATGGCTACACCTTC
j_gene: TRBJ1-2; abundance: -; d_gene: TRBD1; v_gene: TRBV28; CDR3aa: CASSLLGQGPYYGYTF; CDR3nt: TGTGCCAGCAGCTTATTAGGACAGGGGCCATACTATGGCTACACCTTC
j_gene: TRBJ1-6; abundance: few; d_gene: TRBD1; v_gene: TRBV7-2; CDR3aa: CASSTSGTGNSPLHF; CDR3nt: TGTGCCAGCAGCACCTCCGGGACAGGAAATTCACCCCTCCACTTT
j_gene: TRBJ2-7; abundance: -; d_gene: -; v_gene: TRBV18; CDR3aa: CASSTENYEQYF; CDR3nt: TGTGCCAGCTCAACGGAGAACTACGAGCAGTACTTC
j_gene: TRBJ2-3; abundance: -; d_gene: TRBD2; v_gene: TRBV5-8; CDR3aa: CASSPWGVAGVTDTQYF; CDR3nt: TGTGCCAGCAGCCCCTGGGGGGTAGCGGGGGTCACAGATACGCAGTATTTT
j_gene: TRBJ2-5; abundance: -; d_gene: -; v_gene: TRBV7-9; CDR3aa: CASSISPDRRYHQETQYF; CDR3nt: TGTGCCAGCAGCATTTCCCCCGACAGGCGATACCACCAAGAGACCCAGTACTTC
j_gene: TRBJ2-5; abundance: -; d_gene: -; v_gene: TRBV29-1; CDR3aa: CSVHPSELPETQYF; CDR3nt: TGCAGCGTGCATCCTAGCGAACTTCCAGAGACCCAGTACTTC
j_gene: TRBJ1-2; abundance: once; d_gene: TRBD1; v_gene: TRBV7-9; CDR3aa: CASSPGTGRDGYTF; CDR3nt: TGTGCCAGCAGCCCGGGGACAGGGAGAGATGGCTACACCTTC
j_gene: TRBJ2-5; abundance: -; d_gene: TRBD1; v_gene: TRBV25-1; CDR3aa: CASSRGRETQYF; CDR3nt: TGTGCCAGCAGTAGGGGGCGAGAGACCCAGTACTTC
j_gene: TRBJ2-1; abundance: -; d_gene: TRBD2; v_gene: TRBV7-3; CDR3aa: CASSLSLSGRYNEQFF; CDR3nt: TGTGCCAGCAGCTTATCCCTCAGCGGGAGGTACAATGAGCAGTTCTTC
j_gene: TRBJ2-5; abundance: -; d_gene: TRBD2; v_gene: TRBV4-3; CDR3aa: CASSQGGGGETQYF; CDR3nt: TGCGCCAGCAGCCAAGGCGGGGGGGGAGAGACCCAGTACTTC
j_gene: TRBJ2-2; abundance: -; d_gene: -; v_gene: TRBV9; CDR3aa: CASSAGTRGTGELFF; CDR3nt: TGTGCCAGCAGCGCCGGGACACGGGGCACCGGGGAGCTGTTTTTT
j_gene: TRBJ2-6; abundance: -; d_gene: -; v_gene: TRBV7-9; CDR3aa: CASSLGSLSSGANVLTF; CDR3nt: TGTGCCAGCAGCTTAGGGAGTCTCAGCTCTGGGGCCAACGTCCTGACTTTC
j_gene: TRBJ2-7; abundance: few; d_gene: -; v_gene: TRBV5-1; CDR3aa: CASSLENWGQGEQYF; CDR3nt: TGCGCCAGCAGCTTGGAGAACTGGGGGCAAGGGGAGCAGTACTTC
j_gene: TRBJ2-2; abundance: -; d_gene: TRBD1; v_gene: TRBV6-5; CDR3aa: CASKGQGAGELFF; CDR3nt: TGTGCCAGCAAGGGACAGGGGGCCGGGGAGCTGTTTTTT
j_gene: TRBJ2-3; abundance: -; d_gene: TRBD2; v_gene: TRBV10-3; CDR3aa: CASRSGGETDTQYF; CDR3nt: TGTGCCAGCCGTAGCGGGGGAGAGACAGATACGCAGTATTTT
j_gene: TRBJ2-1; abundance: -; d_gene: TRBD2; v_gene: TRBV7-9; CDR3aa: CASSPPGTTTYNEQFF; CDR3nt: TGTGCCAGCAGCCCCCCCGGGACTACCACCTACAATGAGCAGTTCTTC
j_gene: TRBJ2-2; abundance: -; d_gene: -; v_gene: TRBV28; CDR3aa: CASSRGGGTSTGELFF; CDR3nt: TGTGCCAGCAGTCGAGGAGGAGGGACGAGCACCGGGGAGCTGTTTTTT
j_gene: TRBJ2-7; abundance: -; d_gene: TRBD1; v_gene: TRBV5-1; CDR3aa: CASSSNAGTGVEQYF; CDR3nt: TGCGCCAGCAGCTCTAACGCCGGGACAGGGGTCGAGCAGTACTTC
j_gene: TRBJ1-2; abundance: -; d_gene: TRBD1; v_gene: TRBV5-1; CDR3aa: CASSGGQGMFSNYGYTF; CDR3nt: TGCGCCAGCAGCGGCGGACAGGGGATGTTTTCTAACTATGGCTACACCTTC
j_gene: TRBJ2-7; abundance: few; d_gene: TRBD1; v_gene: TRBV6-5; CDR3aa: CASVPGQGNHEQYF; CDR3nt: TGTGCCAGCGTTCCGGGACAGGGGAACCACGAGCAGTACTTC
j_gene: TRBJ1-1; abundance: -; d_gene: -; v_gene: TRBV14; CDR3aa: CASSQDPRFKQNTEAFF; CDR3nt: TGTGCCAGCAGCCAAGATCCGAGGTTCAAACAGAACACTGAAGCTTTCTTT
j_gene: TRBJ2-1; abundance: -; d_gene: -; v_gene: TRBV11-3; CDR3aa: CASRLKGGQQFF; CDR3nt: TGTGCCAGCAGACTAAAGGGGGGGCAGCAGTTCTTC
j_gene: TRBJ2-1; abundance: -; d_gene: TRBD2; v_gene: TRBV7-2; CDR3aa: CASSLGGTSGIKTYNEQFF; CDR3nt: TGTGCCAGCAGCTTAGGCGGGACTAGCGGGATAAAGACCTACAATGAGCAGTTCTTC
j_gene: TRBJ2-5; abundance: -; d_gene: TRBD1; v_gene: TRBV5-6; CDR3aa: CASSRWTGKETQYF; CDR3nt: TGTGCCAGCAGCCGTTGGACAGGGAAAGAGACCCAGTACTTC
j_gene: TRBJ1-5; abundance: -; d_gene: -; v_gene: TRBV28; CDR3aa: CASRRPQGRNQPQHF; CDR3nt: TGTGCCAGCAGGCGACCTCAGGGGCGCAATCAGCCCCAGCATTTT
j_gene: TRBJ2-7; abundance: -; d_gene: TRBD2; v_gene: TRBV10-3; CDR3aa: CAISVTSGTYEQYF; CDR3nt: TGTGCCATCAGCGTAACTAGCGGAACCTACGAGCAGTACTTC
j_gene: TRBJ1-2; abundance: -; d_gene: -; v_gene: TRBV4-3; CDR3aa: CASSQDPRDIYGYTF; CDR3nt: TGCGCCAGCAGCCAAGACCCCCGGGATATCTATGGCTACACCTTC
j_gene: TRBJ2-2; abundance: -; d_gene: -; v_gene: TRBV2; CDR3aa: CASSASQRTGELFF; CDR3nt: TGTGCCAGCAGTGCCTCACAACGAACCGGGGAGCTGTTTTTT
j_gene: TRBJ1-6; abundance: -; d_gene: -; v_gene: TRBV7-9; CDR3aa: CASSLDGSNSPLHF; CDR3nt: TGTGCCAGCAGCTTGGACGGGAGTAATTCACCCCTCCACTTT
j_gene: TRBJ2-1; abundance: -; d_gene: TRBD2; v_gene: TRBV5-4; CDR3aa: CASSLPGLAAYNEQFF; CDR3nt: TGTGCCAGCAGCTTACCGGGACTAGCGGCGTACAATGAGCAGTTCTTC
j_gene: TRBJ1-5; abundance: -; d_gene: -; v_gene: TRBV28; CDR3aa: CASSVTGSNQPQHF; CDR3nt: TGTGCCAGCAGTGTTACAGGGAGCAATCAGCCCCAGCATTTT